This T cell receptor (beta chain) was captured by sequencing in a study of OX40 agonist ivuxolimab in advanced cancers. Data came from immunoSEQ multiplex PCR; TCRdb stores just in-frame clones and leaves some out. The table includes tens of thousands of clones, around four fifths detected once. The CDR3 runs to 19 residues. Trimming shortened V by 1 base and J by 4 bases, and 23 bases separated the two germline ends. CDR1 and CDR2 from the germline V gene are SGHTA and FQGTGA. Study-wide points: At 0.1 to 3.0 mg/kg, CD4+ and CD8+ blood T cells expanded clonally by week 6. The antigen specificity of the peripheral T cells (those that were expanded) was not determined. On average, a greater number of expanded clones characterised CD8+ T cells relative to CD4+.

Regarding this clone: Its antigen is still unknown.

The genes are TRBV7-3 and TRBJ2-1, with D possibly TRBD2 on 6 matching bases. The material was CD4+ or CD8+ T cells sorted from blood, obtained in a trial of the OX40 agonist ivuxolimab. This receptor was taken from an adult with an advanced solid tumor such as melanoma, head and neck, liver or kidney cancer. The CDR3 sequence is CASSLSRDSGKGTYNEQFF. The CDR3 nucleotides read TGTGCCAGCAGCTTAAGTAGGGACTCCGGAAAGGGGACTTACAATGAGCAGTTCTTC.